This passage covers 14 T cell receptor beta chains from one sample sequenced in a study of T cell responses to AZD1222 COVID-19 vaccine. Generated by immunoSEQ multiplex PCR, the TCRdb table keeps only in-frame clones and is missing some. The sample holds 200,000 to 250,000 clones; approximately 94% are singletons and the top ten take about 1%. The starting material was peripheral blood, obtained on day 0 of MenACWY control vaccination. Receptor source: an adult in good health.

Notes on this clone: Additional DNA sequences in this sample encode the identical CDR3. This chain joins TRBV5-5 and TRBJ2-3; 8 bases line up with TRBD1. The ends lost 4 bases at V and 3 bases at J; junction bases unmatched: 4. This CDR3 comprises 14 residues. Germline values: CDR1 SGHKS, CDR2 YYEKEE (reference sequence). CDR3 region: CASSRGQGTDTQYF. For the CDR3, the DNA is TGTGCCAGCAGCCGCGGACAGGGTACAGATACGCAGTATTTT.

The chain uses TRBV5-1 and TRBJ1-6, with 7 bases fitting TRBD1. J gave up 4 bases and V 4 bases, and 5 bases lay outside the gene matches. Germline CDR1 and CDR2: SGHRS and YFSETQ. This CDR3 region has 15 residues. The CDR3 region is CASSTDRAYNSPLHF. The DNA of the CDR3 is TGCGCCAGCAGCACAGACAGGGCATATAATTCACCCCTCCACTTT.

This rearrangement joins TRBV7-9 to TRBJ1-1, with D perhaps TRBD1 (5 bases). Germline assignment: CDR1 SEHNR and CDR2 FQNEAQ (reference sequence). V lost 5 bases and J lost 0, with 16 bases in between. The CDR3 has 16 residues. The DNA of the CDR3 is TGTGCCAGCAGCCCCGGGGACCCCGGCATGAACACTGAAGCTTTCTTT. It codes for CASSPGDPGMNTEAFF.

The rearrangement joins TRBV11-3 to TRBJ2-2, with D tentatively TRBD1 (6 bases). Deletions cut 3 bases from V and 4 bases from J, with 9 bases between. CDR3 length equals 14 residues. In germline, CDR1 is SGHNT, CDR2 YENEEA. The CDR3, as DNA: TGTGCCAGCAGCTTGGGGACATTCACCGGGGAGCTGTTTTTT. Translating it yields CASSLGTFTGELFF.

The chain has TRBV7-2 and TRBJ2-7, with D maybe TRBD2 (5 bases). The CDR3 totals 14 residues. CDR1 is SGHTA and CDR2 is FQGNSA in the germline V gene. V lost 4 bases and J 3 bases, leaving 13 bases between the germline ends. As DNA, the CDR3 is TGTGCCAGCAGCTCCGGACTCCCGGGCTACGAGCAGTACTTC. Residues: CASSSGLPGYEQYF.

The rearrangement joins TRBV28 to TRBJ1-1, with TRBD1 matching 9 bases. J gave up 1 base and V 5 bases, and 8 bases lay outside the gene matches. The length of the CDR3 is 16 residues. Germline lookup yields CDR1 MDHEN and CDR2 SYDVKM. The CDR3 bases are TGTGCCAGCAGTCTTTTGCCGGGACAGGGGAACACTGAAGCTTTCTTT. Translation gives CASSLLPGQGNTEAFF.

The rearrangement links TRBV5-1 to TRBJ1-4; D remains unclear. The V and J ends lost 0 bases and 8 bases respectively, with 8 bases between them. Per germline, CDR1 SGHRS and CDR2 YFSETQ. The CDR3 extends over 13 amino acids. The CDR3 bases are TGCGCCAGCAGCTTGGCCAAGAGGGAAAAACTGTTTTTT. Translated, it gives CASSLAKREKLFF.

V is TRBV10-1 and J is TRBJ1-5, with D hard to call. This CDR3 is 17 amino acids long. Between the trimmed V and J ends, which lost 3 bases and 6 bases, there was a span of 21 bases. The germline CDR1 and CDR2 sequences are WNHNN and SYGVQD (reference sequence). The CDR3 sequence: CASSDPRVVPGIQPQHF. As DNA, the CDR3 is TGCGCCAGCAGTGACCCCCGGGTCGTCCCGGGGATTCAGCCCCAGCATTTT.

This clone was seen just once. This sequence joins TRBV7-2 and TRBJ2-3, with TRBD2 as a possible D gene (6 bases). Germline V gene lookup returns CDR1 SGHTA and CDR2 FQGNSA. The CDR3 runs to 14 residues. Trimming took 1 base from V and 5 from J, leaving 10 bases between them. The CDR3 sequence is CASSLGGVLDTQYF. CDR3 nucleotide sequence: TGTGCCAGCAGCTTAGGGGGGGTCTTAGATACGCAGTATTTT. The whole variable domain, filled in from reference TRBV7-2 and TRBJ2-3, reads GAGVSQSPSNKVTEKGKDVELRCDPISGHTALYWYRQSLGQGLEFLIYFQGNSAPDKSGLPSDRFSAERTGGSVSTLTIQRTQQEDSAVYLCASSLGGVLDTQYFGPGTRLTVL.

V is TRBV7-2 and J is TRBJ1-6, with 7 bases matching TRBD1. Per germline, CDR1 SGHTA and CDR2 FQGNSA. Germline trimming cut 5 bases from V and 7 bases from J; bases unmatched to any gene: 8. The CDR3 runs to 15 residues. The CDR3 DNA is TGTGCCAGCAGCCCCCCGACAGGGAGAAATTCACCCCTCCACTTT. Translating it yields CASSPPTGRNSPLHF.

The rearrangement joins TRBV6-1 to TRBJ1-6; D not certain. CDR1 and CDR2 (germline): MNHNS, SASEGT. V lost 0 bases and J 6 bases, leaving 9 bases between the germline ends. The CDR3 has 15 amino acids. The CDR3 sequence is CASSEALLINSPLHF. The CDR3 region has the DNA TGTGCCAGCAGTGAAGCGCTTCTAATTAATTCACCCCTCCACTTT.

The CDR3 reads CASSFSRMTGNTIYF. The CDR3 bases are TGTGCCAGCAGTTTTAGTAGGATGACTGGAAACACCATATATTTT. The V gene is TRBV28, the J gene TRBJ1-3, with D unclear. Germline V gene lookup returns CDR1 MDHEN and CDR2 SYDVKM. This CDR3 has 15 residues. V lost 3 bases, J lost 2 bases, and 11 bases lay in between.

The J gene is TRBJ1-2, the V gene TRBV6-5; TRBD1 aligns across 11 bases. The CDR3 runs 14 residues. Looked up from germline, CDR1 is MNHEY and CDR2 is SVGAGI. Losses at the gene ends were 6 bases for V and 2 bases for J; bases not matched to a gene: 2. The CDR3: CASRDRGRNYGYTF. The CDR3 nucleotides read TGTGCCAGCAGGGACAGGGGGCGCAACTATGGCTACACCTTC.

The chain combines TRBV7-6 with TRBJ2-3; D possibly matches TRBD1 or TRBD2 (5 bases each). The CDR3 covers 16 residues. Germline CDR1 is SGHVS and CDR2 is FNYEAQ. V lost 2 bases to trimming and J lost 6 bases, with 18 bases between them. DNA for the CDR3: TGTGCCAGCAGCTTATATGGGGGAGCTCACCGCGATACGCAGTATTTT. This translates into CASSLYGGAHRDTQYF.